This TCR beta chain originates from a study of blood T cell repertoires in COVID-19. Across the whole study: Researchers got acute and convalescent COVID-19 samples from the United States, Italy and Spain.

This CDR3 is built from 15 residues. Trimming took 7 bases from V and 3 from J, leaving 18 bases between them. Germline V lookup: CDR1 MDHEN, CDR2 SYDVKM. Recruitment covered about two dozen US areas and drew participants whose ages spanned about 18 to 100 years. Which cohort a participant joined came from the clinical history participants gave. TCRdb keeps only in-frame clones here, not all; method: immunoSEQ multiplex PCR. The sample lists 200,000 or so clones, 70% to 90% occurring once. Input material: PBMCs or T cells enriched from blood (not recorded which). This receptor was taken from a woman in her thirties or forties with acute COVID-19. The chain uses TRBV28 and TRBJ1-1, with a weak D call TRBD1 (5 bases). This CDR3 is CASTYGGVGYTEAFF. Written as DNA, the CDR3 is TGTGCCAGCACCTACGGGGGGGTAGGATACACTGAAGCTTTCTTT.